What follows describes a single TCR beta chain. This clonotype was detected only a few times. What antigen it recognizes has not been identified. The record has no base qualities; no much larger clone is one base away. Libraries were prepared through 5' RACE. Instrument used: Illumina HiSeq 2500. The second PCR ran for roughly 7 to 11 cycles and used a J-beta primer mix along with a sample-barcoded 5' primer. A unique molecular identifier was introduced onto each TCR beta cDNA molecule by a template-switch 5' adaptor carrying 12 random nucleotides. Each sample yielded at least 2.5 million CDR3-containing paired-end reads. First-strand cDNA was synthesized from all RNA with the Mint cDNA synthesis kit, primed by a TRBC-specific oligonucleotide. All cDNA was treated with uracil-DNA glycosylase and then went through a first 18-cycle PCR with the universal primers M1SS and BC2_uni_R. As for the original processing: For normalization, 1 million high-quality reads, each with a distinct molecular identifier, were randomly selected from each sample. Reads with shared molecular identifiers were discarded instead of being binned into consensus sequences. MiTCR, run with a Q25 quality threshold and the strictest error-elimination algorithm, handled CDR3 identification, clonotype clustering and error correction. Lower-bound total TCR beta diversity was estimated with a nonparametric unseen species model using Euler transformation. The raw public reads went through TCRdb reprocessing: fastp at Q25, MiXCR clone calling, in-frame beta chains kept. Every entry covers one CDR3 protein and lists the most common genes and DNA from its rows. Clone size and V and J calls follow TCRdb, not the original study. This sample comprises more than 600,000 distinct CDR3 sequences, approximately 25% of them detected only once. 9.4% of the sample is taken by the ten largest.

The roughly 39 donors, aged about 6 to 100 years, were systemically healthy Caucasian individuals from Russia. Each donor gave about 11 milliliters of peripheral blood, drawn into EDTA-treated Vacutainer tubes. PBMCs were isolated by Ficoll-Paque density-gradient centrifugation, with at least 7 million obtained per sample. Trizol reagent was used to extract total RNA from the PBMCs, yielding at least 6 micrograms per sample. For every donor, flow cytometry on a PBMC aliquot measured the percentage of naive CD45RAhigh/CD27high T cells. These data belong to a study of blood T cells in healthy people across ages (dated by TCRdb to between 2014 and 2017). For context, the study as a whole: In model experiments, template switching captured roughly one uniquely barcoded TCR beta cDNA molecule for every two T cells. Using deep sequencing normalized with unique cDNA molecular identifiers, the study measured how TCR beta repertoire diversity changes with age. Donors were grouped into four age groups: young (average roughly 17 years), middle-aged (about 40), aged (around 62) and long-lived (just over 80). For two donors (one aged 18 to 29 and one aged 80 or older), the study analyzed two additional independent replicas of 1 million unique cDNA reads from the same blood draw. Broader findings and caveats from the paper: Observed TCR beta diversity per million T cells fell roughly linearly with age, and a significant reduction was already apparent by age around 44. The percentage of naive T cells measured by flow cytometry correlated strongly with observed TCR beta diversity. Bulk unsorted PBMC profiling prevented conclusive comparison of naive and antigen-experienced compartments. Because donor CMV infection status was unknown, age-related changes in expanded clonotypes were potentially confounded. Estimates of total diversity based on one million sequenced T cells were regarded as lower bounds and as underestimates. Compared with the aged group, the long-lived group had more naive CD4+ T cells, fewer expanded clones and increased TCR diversity, suggesting age selection.

These records were also assigned to another study, of T cells of mothers and their children. The second publication reports: Donors were nine systemically healthy Caucasian individuals: three mothers and their six children. cDNA synthesis used all of the extracted RNA, with roughly 1.5 ug of RNA in each 15 ul reaction. In the second PCR, the M1S primer added sample barcodes and 2-4 random nucleotides. Over 8.5 million TCR beta CDR3 reads were obtained for each mother, and 2.7 million or so reads were obtained for each child. Thymic selection similarly shapes TCR recombination output in related and unrelated pairs, with minor effect from inherited differences. Normalized repertoire overlap was always found to be slightly, but never significantly, higher in related mother-child pairs than in unrelated mother-child pairs. No persistent microchimeric T cell clones were detected, at a sensitivity of 90 to 100 clones per million clonotypes. The study used deep NGS to compare TCR beta repertoires of mothers and children, seeking features distinguishing related mother-child pairs from unrelated individuals. The mean age was about 40 +/- 4 years for the mothers and approximately 11 +/- 4 years for the children. After adapter ligation was performed with NEBNext reagents, the libraries were sequenced on an Illumina HiSeq 2000 with 100+100 nt paired-end reads. To avoid cross-contamination, the mother libraries and the child libraries were prepared a month apart and sequenced in separate runs. Between roughly 500,000 and 2,000,000 distinct TCR beta clonotypes were identified per donor. Naive TCR beta clonotypes were estimated from low-frequency clonotypes matched to each donor's FACS-determined naive share, without sorting.

The receptor was isolated from a boy between 10 and 17 years old in good health. Sequencing was carried out using blood.

The CDR3 corresponds to CASSLRLPGQGTDTQYF. The sequence in DNA is TGTGCCAGCAGCTTACGACTACCGGGACAAGGCACAGATACGCAGTATTTT. The chain is made from TRBV7-2 and TRBJ2-3, with TRBD1 perhaps the D gene, on 6 matching bases. For CDR1 and CDR2, the germline V gene lists SGHTA and FQGNSA. V loses 2 bases of germline sequence and J loses 1 base, and the interval between the two ends is 16 bases. The CDR3 has 17 amino acids, counting the end cysteine and phenylalanine. Only the CDR3 DNA stays, 51 bases, in frame from base 1. With the rest looked up from the reference TRBV7-2 and TRBJ2-3 genes rather than sequenced, the full variable domain is GAGVSQSPSNKVTEKGKDVELRCDPISGHTALYWYRQSLGQGLEFLIYFQGNSAPDKSGLPSDRFSAERTGGSVSTLTIQRTQQEDSAVYLCASSLRLPGQGTDTQYFGPGTRLTVL.